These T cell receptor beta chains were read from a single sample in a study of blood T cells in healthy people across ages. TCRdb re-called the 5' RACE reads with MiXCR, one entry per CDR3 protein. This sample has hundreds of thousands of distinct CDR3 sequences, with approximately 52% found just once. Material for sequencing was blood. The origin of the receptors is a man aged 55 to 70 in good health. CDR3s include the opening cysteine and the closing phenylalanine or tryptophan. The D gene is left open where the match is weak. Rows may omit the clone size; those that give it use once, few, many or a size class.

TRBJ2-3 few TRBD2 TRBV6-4 CASRDRAGPLDTQYF TGTGCCAGCAGAGATAGAGCGGGGCCCCTGGATACGCAGTATTTT
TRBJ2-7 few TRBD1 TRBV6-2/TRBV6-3 CASLTGDAYEQYF TGTGCCAGTTTAACAGGGGACGCCTACGAGCAGTACTTC
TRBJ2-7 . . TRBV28 CASRSGQLDEQYF TGTGCCAGCAGATCCGGACAGCTCGACGAGCAGTACTTC
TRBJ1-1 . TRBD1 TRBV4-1 CASSPDRTQGTEAFF TGCGCCAGCAGCCCGGACAGGACCCAGGGAACTGAAGCTTTCTTT
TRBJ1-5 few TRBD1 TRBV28 CASSDRGRQPQHF TGTGCCAGCTCAGACAGGGGGCGTCAGCCCCAGCATTTT
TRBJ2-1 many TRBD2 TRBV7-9 CASSSRGRTSAWFF TGTGCCAGCAGCTCCAGAGGAAGGACTAGCGCATGGTTCTTC
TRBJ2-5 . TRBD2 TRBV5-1 CASSSLAGGQQETQYF TGCGCCAGCAGCTCACTAGCGGGGGGCCAACAAGAGACCCAGTACTTC
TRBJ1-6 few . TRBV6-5 CASSYSNSPLHF TGTGCCAGCAGTTACTCTAATTCACCCCTCCACTTT
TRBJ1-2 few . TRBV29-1 CSVDGGSGGYTF TGCAGCGTTGACGGTGGCAGTGGTGGCTACACCTTC
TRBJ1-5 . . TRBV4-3 CASSQETNSSQPQHF TGCGCCAGCAGCCAAGAGACAAATAGCAGTCAGCCCCAGCATTTT
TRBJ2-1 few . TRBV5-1 CASSLYGQAGNEQFF TGCGCCAGCAGCTTGTACGGGCAGGCTGGCAATGAGCAGTTCTTC
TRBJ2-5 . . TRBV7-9 CASSHGEGFGTQYF TGTGCCAGCAGCCACGGAGAAGGGTTCGGGACCCAGTACTTC
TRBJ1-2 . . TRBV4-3 CASSHEGIGGYTF TGCGCCAGCAGCCATGAGGGTATTGGAGGCTACACCTTC
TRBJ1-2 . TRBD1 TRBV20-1 CSAMVGQIYFGYTF TGCAGTGCTATGGTGGGACAGATATACTTTGGCTACACCTTC
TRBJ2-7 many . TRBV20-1 CSALGGGVNEQYF TGCAGTGCCCTCGGAGGGGGGGTCAACGAGCAGTACTTC
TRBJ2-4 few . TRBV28 CASSLLGSGLAKNIQYF TGTGCCAGCAGTTTATTAGGGTCGGGGTTAGCCAAAAACATTCAGTACTTC
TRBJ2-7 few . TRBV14 CASSQVPGSPYEQYF TGTGCCAGCAGCCAAGTACCGGGCAGCCCCTACGAGCAGTACTTC
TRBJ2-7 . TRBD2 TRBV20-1 CSARLLAGHEQYF TGCAGTGCTAGATTGCTAGCGGGCCACGAGCAGTACTTC
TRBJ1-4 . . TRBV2 CASSEGRPGEKLFF TGTGCCAGCAGTGAAGGAAGGCCCGGGGAAAAACTGTTTTTT
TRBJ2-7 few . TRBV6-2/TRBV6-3 CASSYSTMGTPYEQYF TGTGCCAGCAGTTACTCGACTATGGGGACCCCCTACGAGCAGTACTTC
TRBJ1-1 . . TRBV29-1 CSVAVVVGDTEAFF TGCAGCGTTGCCGTCGTAGTTGGGGACACTGAAGCTTTCTTT
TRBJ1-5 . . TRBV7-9 CASSLGYPPQHF TGTGCCAGCAGCTTGGGCTATCCGCCCCAGCATTTT
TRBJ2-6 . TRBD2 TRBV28 CASSRLQGLAGGSGANVLTF TGTGCCAGCAGTCGACTCCAGGGACTAGCGGGTGGCTCTGGGGCCAACGTCCTGACTTTC
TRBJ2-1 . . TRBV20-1 CSAGGTHDEQFF TGCAGTGCGGGAGGAACCCACGATGAGCAGTTCTTC
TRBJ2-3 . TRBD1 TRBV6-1 CASIRDRGIDTQYF TGTGCCAGCATACGGGACAGGGGTATAGATACGCAGTATTTT
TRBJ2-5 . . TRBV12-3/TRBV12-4 CASTLGTNQETRYF TGTGCCAGCACTCTGGGAACAAACCAAGAGACCCGGTACTTC
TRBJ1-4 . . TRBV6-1 CASGTRDFPVKLFF TGTGCCAGCGGGACACGAGATTTCCCGGTAAAACTGTTTTTT
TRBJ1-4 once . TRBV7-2 CASSLGFEKLFF TGTGCCAGCAGCTTAGGTTTCGAAAAACTGTTTTTT
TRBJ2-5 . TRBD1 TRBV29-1 CSVEASPTGGGTQYF TGCAGCGTTGAAGCTTCGCCGACAGGGGGTGGGACCCAGTACTTC
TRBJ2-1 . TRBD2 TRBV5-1 CASSLVAGVWEQFF TGCGCCAGCAGCTTGGTCGCGGGGGTCTGGGAGCAGTTCTTC
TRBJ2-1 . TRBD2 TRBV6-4 CASSALAGHTIEQFF TGTGCCAGCAGTGCCCTAGCGGGGCATACTATCGAGCAGTTCTTC
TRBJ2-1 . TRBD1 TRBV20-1 CSAAGQASSYNEQFF TGCAGTGCTGCGGGACAGGCAAGCTCCTACAATGAGCAGTTCTTC
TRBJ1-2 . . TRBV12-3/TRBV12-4 CASSLRLYGYTF TGTGCCAGCAGCCTCAGGCTCTATGGCTACACCTTC
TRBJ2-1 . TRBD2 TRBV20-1 CSARGTSGSSYNEQFF TGCAGTGCTAGAGGGACTAGCGGGAGCTCCTACAATGAGCAGTTCTTC
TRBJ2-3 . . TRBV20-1 CSARQGGGDTQYF TGCAGTGCTAGACAGGGAGGGGGGGATACGCAGTATTTT
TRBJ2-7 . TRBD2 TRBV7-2 CASSTTSGSFSEQYF TGTGCCAGCAGTACGACTAGCGGGAGTTTTAGCGAGCAGTACTTC
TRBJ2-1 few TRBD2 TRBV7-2 CASRLAGGPIDEQFF TGTGCCAGCAGACTAGCGGGAGGGCCGATCGATGAGCAGTTCTTC
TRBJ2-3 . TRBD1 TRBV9 CASSTRDRGRADTQYF TGTGCCAGCAGCACTCGGGACAGGGGCAGGGCAGATACGCAGTATTTT
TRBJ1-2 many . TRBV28 CASSTKPRLIGYTF TGTGCCAGCAGTACCAAACCCCGGCTTATCGGCTACACCTTC
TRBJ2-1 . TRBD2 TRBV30 CAWSVGLAGVGSYNEQFF TGTGCCTGGAGTGTAGGACTAGCGGGGGTAGGTTCCTACAATGAGCAGTTCTTC